Sequencing of this T cell receptor (beta chain) was carried out in a study of T cells in Graves' hyperthyroidism and ophthalmopathy. CDR1 and CDR2 from the germline V gene are MNHNS and SASEGT. The CDR3 is made up of 16 amino acids. The junction had 6 bases not matched to a gene; V was cut back by 2 bases and J by 2 bases. The authors took PBMCs from 10 ml fresh peripheral blood. There are many counts of this clonotype. From RNA transcripts, TCR beta CDR3 regions were amplified. HTBI primers drove first-round RT-PCR of the TCR CDR3. TCRdb processed the multiplex PCR reads anew with MiXCR; each CDR3 protein has one entry. The sample consists of around 180,000 distinct CDR3 sequences, around 15% of them appearing once.

The V gene is TRBV6-1, the J gene TRBJ1-5, with 7 positions matching TRBD1. The source material was blood. The sequence was collected from a woman in her fifties or sixties with Graves' hyperthyroidism. The CDR3 region is CASSEYDDRGNQPQHF. In DNA, the CDR3 is TGTGCCAGCAGTGAATACGATGACAGGGGCAATCAGCCCCAGCATTTT.